This paragraph covers one TCR beta chain sequence. At one end the junction does not follow the germline gene, possibly because of a read error. This record belongs to a study of T cell changes during pregnancy in multiple sclerosis. Germline V gives CDR1 SGHKS, CDR2 YYEKEE (reference sequence). The CDR3 spans 15 residues. Measured with immunoSEQ multiplex PCR; TCRdb has only the in-frame clones, and not every one. The sample gives about 35,000 clones, around 93% of which show up once; about 0.45% is in the top ten. The receptor was derived from a female donor in good health, enrolled as a control in a pregnancy study. The chain is built from TRBV5-5 and TRBJ1-3; 7 bases align to TRBD1. The sample consisted of CD4+ T cells from peripheral blood mononuclear cells, taken in the third trimester of pregnancy. In nucleotides, the CDR3 is TGTGTCAGCAGCTCCGGGACAGTCTCTGGAAACACCATATATTTT. Its protein is CVSSSGTVSGNTIYF.